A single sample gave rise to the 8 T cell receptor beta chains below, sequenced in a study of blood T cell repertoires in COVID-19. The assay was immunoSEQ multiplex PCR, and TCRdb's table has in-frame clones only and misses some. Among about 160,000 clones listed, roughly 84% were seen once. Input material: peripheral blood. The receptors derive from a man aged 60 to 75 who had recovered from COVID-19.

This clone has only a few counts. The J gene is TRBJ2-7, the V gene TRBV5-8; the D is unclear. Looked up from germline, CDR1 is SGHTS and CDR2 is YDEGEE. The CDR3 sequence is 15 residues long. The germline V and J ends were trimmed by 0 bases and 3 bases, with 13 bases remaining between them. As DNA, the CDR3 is TGTGCCAGCAGCTTGGTGGTGGCCATGATCTACGAGCAGTACTTC. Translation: CASSLVVAMIYEQYF.

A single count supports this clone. The CDR3 reads CASSQAPTEAFF. The CDR3 DNA follows: TGTGCCAGCAGCCAAGCTCCCACTGAAGCTTTCTTT. The chain links TRBV5-5 to TRBJ1-1; no definite D call. CDR1 and CDR2 (germline): SGHKS, YYEKEE (reference sequence). V lost 4 bases to trimming and J lost 4 bases, with 8 bases between them. The CDR3 has 12 residues. Looking up the rest from reference TRBV5-5 and TRBJ1-1 gives the full variable domain: DAGVTQSPTHLIKTRGQQVTLRCSPISGHKSVSWYQQVLGQGPQFIFQYYEKEERGRGNFPDRFSARQFPNYSSELNVNALLLGDSALYLCASSQAPTEAFFGQGTRLTVV.

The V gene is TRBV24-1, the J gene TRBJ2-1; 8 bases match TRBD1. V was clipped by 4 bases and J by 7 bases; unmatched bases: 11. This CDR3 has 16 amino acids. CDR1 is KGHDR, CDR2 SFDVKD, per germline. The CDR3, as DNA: TGTGCCACCAGTGACCAGAACAGGGGGTCTAAAAATGAGCAGTTCTTC. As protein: CATSDQNRGSKNEQFF.

DNA for the CDR3: TGTGCTAGTGGTTTGGCTCCATACGAGGACAGCAATGAGCAGTTCTTC. Translating it yields CASGLAPYEDSNEQFF. V is TRBV12-5 and J is TRBJ2-1, with D perhaps TRBD1 (6 bases). With 1 base removed from V and 6 bases from J, the gap between germline ends came to 16 bases. The CDR3 runs 16 residues. Germline V lookup: CDR1 LGHNT, CDR2 FRNRAP.

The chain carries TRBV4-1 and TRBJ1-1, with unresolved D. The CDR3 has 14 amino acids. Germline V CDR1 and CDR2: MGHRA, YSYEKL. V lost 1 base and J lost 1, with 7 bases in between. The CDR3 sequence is CASSQGSGNTEAFF. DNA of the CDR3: TGCGCCAGCAGCCAAGGAAGCGGGAACACTGAAGCTTTCTTT.

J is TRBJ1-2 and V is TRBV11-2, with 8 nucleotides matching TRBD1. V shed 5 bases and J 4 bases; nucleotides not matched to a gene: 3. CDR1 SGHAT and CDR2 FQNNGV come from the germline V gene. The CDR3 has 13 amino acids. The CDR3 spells CASSPGTGYGYTF. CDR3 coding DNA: TGTGCCAGCAGCCCGGGGACAGGCTATGGCTACACCTTC.

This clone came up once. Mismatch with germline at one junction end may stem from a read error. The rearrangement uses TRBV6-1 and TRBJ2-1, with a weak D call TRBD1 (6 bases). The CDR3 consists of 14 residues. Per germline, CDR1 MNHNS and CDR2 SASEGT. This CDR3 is CASSQAGAHNEQFF. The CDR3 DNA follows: TGTGCCAGCAGTCAAGCAGGGGCCCACAATGAGCAGTTCTTC.

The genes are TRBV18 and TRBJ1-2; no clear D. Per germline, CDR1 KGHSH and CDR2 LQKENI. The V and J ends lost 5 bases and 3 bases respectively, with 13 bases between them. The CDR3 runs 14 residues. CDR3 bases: TGTGCCAGCTCATCTCAGGTTCTCGACTATGGCTACACCTTC. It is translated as CASSSQVLDYGYTF.